This T cell receptor beta chain was identified in a study of T cells in tuberculosis. Overall study findings and caveats: The TCR-beta difference was not significant; alpha differences partly reflected length. Samples were chosen by availability of cryopreserved specimens. Active tuberculosis alpha repertoires lay closer to GMM-specific TCRs than controls'.

Method: immunoSEQ multiplex PCR; TCRdb's copy keeps in-frame clones and lacks some. Of 25,000 to 35,000 clones detected, about 90% appear once; the ten largest clones hold approximately 6.8%. As for this clone: Its target is not known.

The sample's time point: new active TB diagnosis, blood taken before or within 7 days of starting treatment. Included patients were adults of at least 18, HIV-seronegative, South African. There are 16 residues in the CDR3. CDR1 and CDR2 (germline): LGHNA, YSLEER. V shed 0 bases and J shed 4 bases, with 12 bases lying between them. V usage is TRBV4-3 and J usage is TRBJ1-4; D remains unclear. The sample here was PBMCs, taken at tuberculosis diagnosis. The sequence came from an adult with tuberculosis. The CDR3 region is CASSQEGRLYNEKLFF. The CDR3 DNA is TGCGCCAGCAGCCAAGAGGGGAGGCTTTATAATGAAAAACTGTTTTTT.